This T cell receptor beta chain was sequenced for a study of blood T cell repertoires in COVID-19. Authors' methods: The authors estimated nucleated cell counts from reference gene primer amplification. Produced via immunoSEQ multiplex PCR; TCRdb's table is partial and in-frame only. That table furnishes V, J and clone size, whereas the DNA furnished D and trimming. Among more than 60,000 clones listed, roughly 84% were seen once. This CDR3 spans 14 amino acids. V shed 6 bases and J shed 7 bases, with 15 bases lying between them. Germline CDR1 and CDR2: PRHDT and FYEKMQ (reference sequence). The chain employs TRBV13 and TRBJ1-4; a weak D match, TRBD1 (5 bases). The sequenced sample was peripheral blood. The clonotype comes from a man aged 50 to 59 with acute or convalescent COVID-19. The DNA for the CDR3 is TGTGCCAGCAGTCGGGCAGGGTGGTCTGAAAAACTGTTTTTT. It yields the protein CASSRAGWSEKLFF.